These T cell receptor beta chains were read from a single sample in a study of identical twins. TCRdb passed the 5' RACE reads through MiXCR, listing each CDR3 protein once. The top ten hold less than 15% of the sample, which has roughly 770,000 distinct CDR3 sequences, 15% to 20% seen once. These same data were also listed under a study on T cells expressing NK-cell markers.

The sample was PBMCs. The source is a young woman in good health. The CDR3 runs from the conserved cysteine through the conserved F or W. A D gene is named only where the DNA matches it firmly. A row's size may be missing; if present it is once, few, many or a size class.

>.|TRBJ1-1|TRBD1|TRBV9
CASSTGTGTTEAFF
TGTGCCAGCAGCACAGGGACAGGGACCACTGAAGCTTTCTTT
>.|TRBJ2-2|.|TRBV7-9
CAIFGPPSTGELFF
TGTGCCATCTTCGGGCCGCCCAGCACCGGGGAGCTGTTTTTT
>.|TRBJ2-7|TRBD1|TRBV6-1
CASQDRDSFYEQYF
TGTGCCAGCCAGGACAGGGATTCTTTCTACGAGCAGTACTTC
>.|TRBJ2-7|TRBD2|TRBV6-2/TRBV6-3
CASTFHWLAEVYEQYF
TGTGCCAGCACTTTCCATTGGCTAGCGGAAGTCTACGAGCAGTACTTC
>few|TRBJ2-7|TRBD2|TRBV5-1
CASSGTSGTEQYF
TGCGCCAGCAGTGGGACTAGCGGGACTGAGCAGTACTTC
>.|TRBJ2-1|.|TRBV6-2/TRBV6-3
CASSQTGKANEQFF
TGTGCCAGCAGTCAGACCGGGAAGGCCAATGAGCAGTTCTTC
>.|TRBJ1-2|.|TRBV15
CATGTVNYGYTF
TGTGCCACCGGAACCGTGAACTATGGCTACACCTTC
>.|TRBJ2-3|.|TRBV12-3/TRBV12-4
CASSLRQASTDTQYF
TGTGCCAGCAGTTTACGGCAGGCTAGCACAGATACGCAGTATTTT
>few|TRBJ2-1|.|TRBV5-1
CASSLVNAVNEQFF
TGCGCCAGCAGCTTGGTCAACGCGGTCAATGAGCAGTTCTTC
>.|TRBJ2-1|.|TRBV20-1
CSARDHTTAEQFF
TGCAGTGCTAGGGATCATACGACAGCTGAGCAGTTCTTC
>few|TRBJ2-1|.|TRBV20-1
CSARVPTSNNEQFF
TGCAGTGCTAGAGTACCGACGAGCAACAATGAGCAGTTCTTC
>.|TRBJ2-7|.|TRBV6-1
CASSIKRAAYEQYF
TGTGCCAGCAGCATAAAGCGGGCCGCCTACGAGCAGTACTTC
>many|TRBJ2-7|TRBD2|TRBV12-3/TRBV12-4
CASSDLAGGDEQYF
TGTGCCAGCAGCGACCTAGCGGGAGGTGACGAGCAGTACTTC
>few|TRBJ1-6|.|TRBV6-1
CASRDRQFNSPLHF
TGTGCCAGCAGGGACAGACAGTTTAATTCACCCCTCCACTTT
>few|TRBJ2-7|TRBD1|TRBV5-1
CASSKTTGTGDYEQYF
TGCGCCAGCAGCAAAACTACCGGGACAGGGGACTACGAGCAGTACTTC
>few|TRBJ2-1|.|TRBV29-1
CSVGQTGNYNEQFF
TGCAGCGTCGGGCAGACAGGAAACTACAATGAGCAGTTCTTC
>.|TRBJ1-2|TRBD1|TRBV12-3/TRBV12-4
CANTRTGPGDGYTF
TGTGCCAATACCAGGACAGGTCCGGGGGATGGCTACACCTTC
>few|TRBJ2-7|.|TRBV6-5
CASSYGGSQTLEQYF
TGTGCCAGCAGTTATGGGGGATCCCAGACCCTCGAGCAGTACTTC
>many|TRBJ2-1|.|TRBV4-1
CASSQGSGANYNEQFF
TGCGCCAGCAGCCAAGGTTCGGGGGCGAATTACAATGAGCAGTTCTTC
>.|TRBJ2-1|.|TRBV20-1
CSARDLASASINEQFF
TGCAGTGCTAGAGATTTGGCTAGCGCGTCAATCAATGAGCAGTTCTTC